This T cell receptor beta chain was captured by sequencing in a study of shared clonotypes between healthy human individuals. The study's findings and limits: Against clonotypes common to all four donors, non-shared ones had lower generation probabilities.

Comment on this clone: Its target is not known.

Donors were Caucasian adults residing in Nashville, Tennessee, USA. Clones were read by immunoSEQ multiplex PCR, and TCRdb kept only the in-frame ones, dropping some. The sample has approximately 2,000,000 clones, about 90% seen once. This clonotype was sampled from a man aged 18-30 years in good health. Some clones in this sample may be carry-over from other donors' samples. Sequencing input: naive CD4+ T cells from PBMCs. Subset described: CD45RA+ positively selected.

The CDR3 region is CASSQRGGDYGYTF. CDR3 bases: TGTGCCAGCAGCCAACGCGGGGGGGACTATGGCTACACCTTC. This chain uses TRBV7-6 with TRBJ1-2; weak D call: TRBD1 (5 bases). Germline CDR1 reads SGHVS; CDR2 reads FNYEAQ. CDR3 length: 14 amino acids. V shed 5 bases and J shed 3 bases, with 13 bases lying between them.